This passage covers 4 T cell receptor beta chains from one sample sequenced in a study of OX40 agonist ivuxolimab in advanced cancers. Clones were sequenced by immunoSEQ multiplex PCR, and TCRdb holds only the in-frame ones, with some missing. Among about 61,000 clones, approximately 89% were seen once, and the ten largest hold roughly 18%. The specimen comprised CD4+ or CD8+ T cells sorted from blood, sampled in a trial of the OX40 agonist ivuxolimab. These receptors all come from an adult with an advanced solid tumor such as melanoma, head and neck, liver or kidney cancer.

This rearrangement joins TRBV7-3 to TRBJ2-2; 8 bases agree with TRBD2. The CDR3 loop spans 14 amino acids. J was trimmed by 7 bases and V by 2 bases; bases with no gene match: 3. CDR1 and CDR2 (germline): SGHTA, FQGTGA. Written as DNA, the CDR3 is TGTGCCAGCAGCTTAGCGGGAGGCGGCGGGGAGCTGTTTTTT. Protein sequence: CASSLAGGGGELFF. The full variable domain, rest sourced from reference TRBV7-3 and TRBJ2-2, is GAGVSQTPSNKVTEKGKYVELRCDPISGHTALYWYRQSLGQGPEFLIYFQGTGAADDSGLPNDRFFAVRPEGSVSTLKIQRTERGDSAVYLCASSLAGGGGELFFGEGSRLTVL.

This clone showed up just a few times. The rearrangement uses TRBV5-6 and TRBJ2-2; no definite D call. The V end was cut by 4 bases, the J end by 6 bases, with 13 bases between. From germline, CDR1 is SGHDT and CDR2 YYEEEE. The CDR3 is 14 residues long. The DNA for the CDR3 is TGTGCCAGCAGCGCGGCAGAATCCGCCGGGGAGCTGTTTTTT. Its translation: CASSAAESAGELFF.

A word on this clone: One end of the junction does not line up with germline, which may come from a read error. Within the sample, other DNA sequences also encode this same CDR3. The genes are TRBV11-2 and TRBJ1-4; D ambiguous. Germline V lookup: CDR1 SGHAT, CDR2 FQNNGV. CDR3 length: 13 amino acids. The CDR3 sequence is CASSLAGNEKLFF. CDR3 DNA: TGCGCCAGCAGCTTAGCGGGAAATGAAAAACTGTTTTTT.

J is TRBJ1-2 and V is TRBV27, with unresolved D. Germline V lookup: CDR1 MNHEY, CDR2 SMNVEV (reference sequence). The CDR3 has 18 amino acids. V lost 0 bases and J 4 bases, leaving 21 bases between the germline ends. In nucleotides, the CDR3 is TGTGCCAGCAGTTTATCGAATGAAGGCCCAGTAGGGAGCTATGGCTACACCTTC. Translated: CASSLSNEGPVGSYGYTF.